This TCR beta chain derives from a study of T cell repertoires in cytomegalovirus infection. Across the study: In the study, CMV epitopes included recently identified HLA-C-restricted and well-studied HLA-B-restricted ones. Matching HLA type, along with CMV infection, was indicated by public TCR beta signatures. Study conclusions and caveats: HLA-C-restricted, CMV-specific TCR beta clonotypes were dominant ex vivo. Cumulative public TCR beta family frequency identified carriers of CMV plus the relevant HLA.

The CDR3 consists of 16 residues. Trimming removed 3 bases from V and 0 bases from J; junction bases left unmatched: 7. This clonotype has a handful of counts. Its antigen remains unknown. TCRdb passed the reads through MiXCR, listing each CDR3 protein once. The profile covers some 130,000 distinct CDR3 sequences, with more than 30% appearing a single time and 45% to 55% taken by the ten largest. The TCR was taken from a human donor in good health (CMV status not recorded). Some clones in this sample may be carry-over from other donors' samples. V usage is TRBV12-3 or TRBV12-4 and J usage is TRBJ1-1; TRBD1 aligns across 7 bases. Sample: CD8+ T cells from cultured PBMCs, taken from culture after CMV antigen stimulation. This CDR3 reads CASSFGQVNMNTEAFF. In DNA, the CDR3 is TGTGCCAGCAGTTTTGGACAGGTTAACATGAACACTGAAGCTTTCTTT.